A selection of T cell receptor beta chains follows, all from one sample in a study of long-term antiretroviral therapy in people with HIV. Here immunoSEQ multiplex PCR was the method, and the copy in TCRdb shows in-frame clones only, minus some. Here the sample spans 25,000 to 30,000 clones, around 83% being singletons. The source material was unsorted PBMCs, sampled 0.8 years after starting antiretroviral therapy. Every receptor here comes from a woman between 25 and 40 years old with HIV. Both conserved end residues are part of each CDR3. The D gene is left open where the match is weak. Clone size is stated in some rows and not others, as once, few, many or a class when expanded.

medium-sized	.	TRBV2	TRBJ1-5	TGTGCCAGCACAGGGGACGGTCAGCCCCAGCATTTT	CASTGDGQPQHF
.	.	TRBV7-9	TRBJ1-1	TGTGCCAGCAGCTTAACCCCCCAAAACAGGGTAACTGAAGCTTTCTTT	CASSLTPQNRVTEAFF
.	.	TRBV29-1	TRBJ1-2	TGCAGCGTCAACTCAGGGATAGAGGATTTTGGCTACACCTTC	CSVNSGIEDFGYTF
.	.	TRBV18	TRBJ1-1	TGTGCCAGCTCACCCTCGGGAGGGGCAGAAGCTTTCTTT	CASSPSGGAEAFF
.	.	TRBV2	TRBJ1-5	TGTGCCAGCAGTGTTGGAGGGCAGAGCCGCAATCAGCCCCAGCATTTT	CASSVGGQSRNQPQHF
.	TRBD1	TRBV7-9	TRBJ2-3	TGTGCCAGCAGCCCCGGGACAGGACACACAGATACGCAGTATTTT	CASSPGTGHTDTQYF
.	TRBD1	TRBV2	TRBJ2-5	TGTGCCAGCAGTGGACAGGGGGGAGAGACCCAGTACTTC	CASSGQGGETQYF
once	.	TRBV21-1	TRBJ2-2	TGTGCCAGCGGATACGGACAGGGGGAGCTGTTTTTT	CASGYGQGELFF
.	.	TRBV10-3	TRBJ2-2	TGTGCCATCAGTAATAGCGGGGAGCTGTTTTTT	CAISNSGELFF
.	TRBD1	TRBV7-2	TRBJ1-2	TGTGCCAGCAGCTCTCCTCAGGACAGGGTGTTGAATGGCTACACCTTC	CASSSPQDRVLNGYTF
.	TRBD1	TRBV5-1	TRBJ1-4	TGCGCCAGCAGCGGTGGACAGGTTGCAACTAATGAAAAACTGTTTTTT	CASSGGQVATNEKLFF
.	.	TRBV6-1	TRBJ1-3	TGTGCCAGCAGAGGGCCCGCAAGCTCTGGAAACACCATATATTTT	CASRGPASSGNTIYF
.	.	TRBV18	TRBJ2-5	TGTGCCAGCTCCCCTGGCGGGAATTACCAAGAGACCCAGTACTTC	CASSPGGNYQETQYF
.	.	TRBV30	TRBJ2-2	TGTGCCCAAGGGCGGGGTAACACCGGGGAGCTGTTTTTT	CAQGRGNTGELFF
.	.	TRBV2	TRBJ2-5	TGTGCCAGCAGAGGAATCGGCGGGGAGGTACAAGAGACCCAGTACTTC	CASRGIGGEVQETQYF
few	.	TRBV27	TRBJ1-2	TGTGCCACCGGTTCCCCGTATGTGGGCTACACCTTC	CATGSPYVGYTF
.	TRBD1	TRBV6-5	TRBJ1-1	TGTGCCAGCAGCCGACAGGGAAGGAGGAACACTGAAGCTTTCTTT	CASSRQGRRNTEAFF
.	.	TRBV5-4	TRBJ2-2	TGTGCCAGCAGCTCAGTAACTGGCCTCGCGAACACCGGGGAGCTGTTTTTT	CASSSVTGLANTGELFF
.	.	TRBV5-1	TRBJ2-7	TGCGCCAGCAGCTTGGCCATAACAGACAATTTGTCCTACGAGCAGTACTTC	CASSLAITDNLSYEQYF
few	.	TRBV21-1	TRBJ1-2	TGTGCCAGAGTACTCTTCAAGGGGGGCTACACCTTC	CARVLFKGGYTF
.	.	TRBV6-5	TRBJ2-7	TGTGCCAGCAGTAGTCCCCTGCCGGGGCAGTACGAGCAGTACTTC	CASSSPLPGQYEQYF
.	.	TRBV7-2	TRBJ2-4	TGTGCCAGCAGCTCCCTTCACGACAAGGCCAACATTCAGTACTTC	CASSSLHDKANIQYF
.	.	TRBV7-9	TRBJ1-1	TGTGCCAGCAGCTTTTCTACAGGGTTAGGGACTGAAGCTTTCTTT	CASSFSTGLGTEAFF
.	.	TRBV5-1	TRBJ2-2	TGCGCCAGCAGCCCCCCCGCTGGCTCCTCCCGGTCCGGGGAGCTGTTTTTT	CASSPPAGSSRSGELFF
.	.	TRBV2	TRBJ1-5	TGTGCCAGCAGTGAACGGTATAGCAATCAGCCCCAGCATTTT	CASSERYSNQPQHF
once	TRBD2	TRBV7-2	TRBJ2-3	TGTGCCAGCAGCTTGTTAGCGGGTACGCAGTATTTT	CASSLLAGTQYF
few	.	TRBV27	TRBJ2-2	TGTGCCAGCAGCGGTAAAACCGGGGAGCTGTTTTTT	CASSGKTGELFF
.	.	TRBV29-1	TRBJ1-2	TGCAGCGTTGTATCTGCATTTGGGGAGGTGGATGGCTACACCTTC	CSVVSAFGEVDGYTF
few	TRBD1	TRBV7-8	TRBJ1-6	TGTGCCAGCAGCCCCCGGGAATACAGGGGTGGGACCTATAATTCACCCCTCCACTTT	CASSPREYRGGTYNSPLHF
.	TRBD1	TRBV5-6	TRBJ2-7	TGTGCCAGCAGGGACAGGGGGCATTTGGGCGAGCAGTACTTC	CASRDRGHLGEQYF
once	TRBD2	TRBV7-8	TRBJ2-3	TGTGCCAGCAGCTTAACTTTTCCACTAGCGGGTCGCACAGATACGCAGTATTTT	CASSLTFPLAGRTDTQYF
.	.	TRBV1	TRBJ2-1	TGCACCAGCAGCTTCCTACGGGACTACCATTCCTACAATGAGCAGTTCTTC	CTSSFLRDYHSYNEQFF
.	.	TRBV27	TRBJ1-4	TGTGCCAGCGGGGGGTCAGAAAAACTGTTTTTT	CASGGSEKLFF
.	.	TRBV6-4	TRBJ1-2	TGTGCCAGCAGTGATACCCCTCCCAGGGTGAGGGATGGCTACACCTTC	CASSDTPPRVRDGYTF
.	.	TRBV6-1	TRBJ1-6	TGTGCCAGCAGATTGACAGAGACGCTAAATTCACCCCTCCACTTT	CASRLTETLNSPLHF
.	TRBD1	TRBV5-6	TRBJ2-7	TGTGCCAGCAGCTTTTTGGGACAGGGGCGCTCCTACGAGCAGTACTTC	CASSFLGQGRSYEQYF
.	.	TRBV7-8	TRBJ1-5	TGTGCCAGCAGCGCCTTTACAGTATATAGCAATCAGCCCCAGCATTTT	CASSAFTVYSNQPQHF
.	.	TRBV5-6	TRBJ2-4	TGTGCCAGCAGCCTCGTTACGGCCAAAAACATTCAGTACTTC	CASSLVTAKNIQYF
.	.	TRBV2	TRBJ2-1	TGTGCCAGCAGTCCAGGGACAAGCTCCTACAATGAGCAGTTCTTC	CASSPGTSSYNEQFF
.	TRBD1	TRBV25-1	TRBJ2-1	TGTGCCAGCAGTGAGGTAGGACCCGGGACAGGGGGTCACAATGAGCAGTTCTTC	CASSEVGPGTGGHNEQFF
.	TRBD1	TRBV10-3	TRBJ1-3	TGTGCCATCAGCTTGACAGGGGGCTCTGGAAACACCATATATTTT	CAISLTGGSGNTIYF
few	.	TRBV7-9	TRBJ1-6	TGTGCCAGCAGCTTAAGCGGGACCGAGCCAGGATCACCCCTCCACTTT	CASSLSGTEPGSPLHF
.	.	TRBV2	TRBJ1-2	TGTGCCAGCATCGGCGGACCCAACACCTTC	CASIGGPNTF
.	.	TRBV6-5	TRBJ2-5	TGTGCCAGCAGTTACTCGAGCCACCAAGAGACCCAGTACTTC	CASSYSSHQETQYF
.	.	TRBV19	TRBJ2-1	TGTGCCAGTAGTACACTAGCCACAACTAACAATGAGCAGTTCTTC	CASSTLATTNNEQFF
.	TRBD1	TRBV27	TRBJ1-5	TGTGCCAGCAGTCCCTACGGACAGGGACGCAATCAGCCCCAGCATTTT	CASSPYGQGRNQPQHF
.	TRBD2	TRBV29-1	TRBJ2-7	TGCAGCGCCGCTCTGACTAGCGGGGGGCCCTCCTACGAGCAGTACTTC	CSAALTSGGPSYEQYF
once	.	TRBV9	TRBJ1-6	TGTGCCAGCAGCGTAGTCGAAAATAATTCACCCCTCCACTTT	CASSVVENNSPLHF
.	.	TRBV27	TRBJ1-3	TGTGCCAGCGGGCCTATCGGTGGGGGGGTCTCTGGAAACACCATATATTTT	CASGPIGGGVSGNTIYF
.	TRBD1	TRBV5-1	TRBJ1-2	TGCGCCAGCAGGGCGGGACAGGAGTTTGGTGGCTACACCTTC	CASRAGQEFGGYTF
.	.	TRBV10-3	TRBJ2-1	TGTGCCATCAGTGAAGCCGGACCTGCCGACGGTGAGCAGTTCTTC	CAISEAGPADGEQFF
.	.	TRBV6-1	TRBJ1-4	TGTGCCAGCAGTGATCAAGATTCATACTTTGCAACTAATGAAAAACTGTTTTTT	CASSDQDSYFATNEKLFF